Below, one TCR beta chain is given with its context. What it binds is unknown. The data belong to a study of cytomegalovirus exposure and HLA in healthy donors. Overall study context: Ancestry clustering placed roughly 86% of roughly 410 genotyped donors in the Caucasian-associated cluster. Findings and caveats of the study: Across donors, most TCRs were seen rarely, yet some public ones were widespread. TCR association rates varied by HLA locus in a later analysis, with DRB1 highest and HLA-C lowest. A later analysis linked a missense DCLRE1C variant to TCR beta V- and J-gene trimming.

Primers included in the PCR were 60 Vbeta and 13 Jbeta primers. Assay: immunoSEQ multiplex PCR; the TCRdb copy retains only in-frame clones and omits some. Here the sample spans around 190,000 clones, 84% being singletons. Sequenced: PBMCs. This clonotype was obtained from a girl aged 2 to 9 in good health and CMV-seropositive.

The CDR3, as DNA: TGTGCCAGCACCACGTTGGGGAGGGACGCTGCCTACAATGAGCAGTTCTTC. Encoded protein: CASTTLGRDAAYNEQFF. This chain links TRBV28 with TRBJ2-1, with TRBD2 matching 7 bases. CDR1 is MDHEN, CDR2 SYDVKM, per germline. V lost 7 bases, J lost 2 bases, and 14 bases stayed unmatched. CDR3 size: 17 residues. Looking up the rest from reference TRBV28 and TRBJ2-1 gives the full variable domain: DVKVTQSSRYLVKRTGEKVFLECVQDMDHENMFWYRQDPGLGLRLIYFSYDVKMKEKGDIPEGYSVSREKKERFSLILESASTNQTSMYLCASTTLGRDAAYNEQFFGPGTRLTVL.